What follows is one TCR beta chain and its context. The antigen remains undetermined. V lost 3 bases and J lost 6, with 12 bases in between. Germline lookup yields CDR1 SGHNT and CDR2 YYREEE (reference sequence). This CDR3 is 14 amino acids long. These data are taken from a study of T cell responses to AZD1222 COVID-19 vaccine. Study-level findings and limits: Regions 160-218 and 743-854 dominated among vaccine-associated CD4 TCRs spanning spike. Just 6 or 7 people given AZD1222 tested seropositive at baseline. Spike-specific TCR depth and breadth grew after two AZD1222 doses. Most donors were white British, females outnumbered males, and clonal diversity was possibly underestimated.

Profiling relied on immunoSEQ multiplex PCR, and the TCRdb table lists in-frame clones only, not all of them. The data contain some 150,000 clones, approximately 95% of them singletons. Specimen: peripheral blood, collected on day 0 of AZD1222 vaccination. The clonotype originates from an adult in good health. The chain combines TRBV5-4 with TRBJ2-2, with a weak D call TRBD1 (5 bases). The DNA of the CDR3 is TGTGCCAGCAGCTCCTGGCAGGGATCCGGGGAGCTGTTTTTT. This encodes CASSSWQGSGELFF. The variable domain in full, completed from reference TRBV5-4 and TRBJ2-2, reads ETGVTQSPTHLIKTRGQQVTLRCSSQSGHNTVSWYQQALGQGPQFIFQYYREEENGRGNFPPRFSGLQFPNYSSELNVNALELDDSALYLCASSSWQGSGELFFGEGSRLTVL.